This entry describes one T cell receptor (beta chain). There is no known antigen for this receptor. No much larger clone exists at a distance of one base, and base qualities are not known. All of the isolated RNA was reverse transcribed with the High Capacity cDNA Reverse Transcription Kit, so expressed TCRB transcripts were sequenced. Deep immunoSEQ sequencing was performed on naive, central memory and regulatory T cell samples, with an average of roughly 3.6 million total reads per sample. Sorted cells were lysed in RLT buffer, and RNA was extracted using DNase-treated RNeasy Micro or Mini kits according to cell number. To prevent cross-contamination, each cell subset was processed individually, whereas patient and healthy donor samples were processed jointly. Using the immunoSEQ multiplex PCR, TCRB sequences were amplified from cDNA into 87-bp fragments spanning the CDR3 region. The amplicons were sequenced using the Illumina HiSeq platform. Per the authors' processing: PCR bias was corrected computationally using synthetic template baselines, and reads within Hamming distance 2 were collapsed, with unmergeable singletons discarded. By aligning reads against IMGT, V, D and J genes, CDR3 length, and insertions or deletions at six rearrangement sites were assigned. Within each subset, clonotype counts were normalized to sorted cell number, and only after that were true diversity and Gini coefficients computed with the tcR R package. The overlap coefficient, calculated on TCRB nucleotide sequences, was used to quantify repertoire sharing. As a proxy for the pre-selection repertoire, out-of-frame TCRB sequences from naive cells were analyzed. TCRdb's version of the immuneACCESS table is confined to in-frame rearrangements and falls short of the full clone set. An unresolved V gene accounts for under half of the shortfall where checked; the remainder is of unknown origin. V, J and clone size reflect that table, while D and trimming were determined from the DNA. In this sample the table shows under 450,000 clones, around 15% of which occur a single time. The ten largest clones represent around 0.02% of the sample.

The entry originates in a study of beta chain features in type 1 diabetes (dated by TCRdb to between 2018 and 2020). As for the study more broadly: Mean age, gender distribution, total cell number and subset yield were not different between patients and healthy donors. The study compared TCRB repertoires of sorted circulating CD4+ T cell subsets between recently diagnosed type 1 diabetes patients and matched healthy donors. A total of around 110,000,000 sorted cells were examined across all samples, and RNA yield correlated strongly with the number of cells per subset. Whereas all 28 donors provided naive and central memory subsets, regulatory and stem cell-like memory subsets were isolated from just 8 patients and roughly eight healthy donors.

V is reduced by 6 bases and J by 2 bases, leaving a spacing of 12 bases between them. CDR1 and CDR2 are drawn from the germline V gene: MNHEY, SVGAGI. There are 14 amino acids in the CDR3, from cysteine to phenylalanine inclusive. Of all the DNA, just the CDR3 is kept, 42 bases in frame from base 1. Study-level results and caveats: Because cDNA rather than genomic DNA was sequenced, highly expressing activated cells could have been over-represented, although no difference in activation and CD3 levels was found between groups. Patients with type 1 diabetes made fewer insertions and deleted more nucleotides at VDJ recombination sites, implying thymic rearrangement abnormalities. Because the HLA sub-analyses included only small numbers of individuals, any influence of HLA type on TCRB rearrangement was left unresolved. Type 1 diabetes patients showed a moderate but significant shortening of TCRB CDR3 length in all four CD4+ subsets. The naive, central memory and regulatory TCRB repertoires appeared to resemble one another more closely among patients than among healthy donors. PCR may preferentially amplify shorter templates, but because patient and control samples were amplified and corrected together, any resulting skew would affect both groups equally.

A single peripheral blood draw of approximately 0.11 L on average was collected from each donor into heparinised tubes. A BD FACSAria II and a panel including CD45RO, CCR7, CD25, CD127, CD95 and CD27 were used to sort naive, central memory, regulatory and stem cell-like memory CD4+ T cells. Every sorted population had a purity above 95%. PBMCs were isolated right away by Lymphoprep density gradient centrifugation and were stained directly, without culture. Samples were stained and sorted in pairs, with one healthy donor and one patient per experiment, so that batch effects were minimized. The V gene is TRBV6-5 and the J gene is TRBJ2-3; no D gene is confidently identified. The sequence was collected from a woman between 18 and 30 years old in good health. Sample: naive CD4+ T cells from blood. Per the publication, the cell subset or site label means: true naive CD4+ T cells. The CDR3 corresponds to CASRSSLPTDTQYF. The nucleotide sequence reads TGTGCCAGCAGGTCTTCCCTCCCCACAGATACGCAGTATTTT.